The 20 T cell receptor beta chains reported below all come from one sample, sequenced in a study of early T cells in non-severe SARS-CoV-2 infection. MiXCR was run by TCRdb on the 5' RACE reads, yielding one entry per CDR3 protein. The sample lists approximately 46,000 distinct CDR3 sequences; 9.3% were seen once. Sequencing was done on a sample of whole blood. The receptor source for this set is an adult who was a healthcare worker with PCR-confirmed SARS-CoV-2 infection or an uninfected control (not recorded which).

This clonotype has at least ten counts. Written as DNA, the CDR3 is TGCGCCAGCAGCCGCCAGTCACAGGGGGCCGGGGAGCTGTTTTTT. It codes for CASSRQSQGAGELFF. The V and J genes are TRBV4-3 and TRBJ2-2; TRBD1 matches at 8 bases. Germline values: CDR1 LGHNA, CDR2 YSLEER. This CDR3 is 15 amino acids long. Trimming at V came to 4 bases and at J to 6 bases, leaving 7 bases not matched to a gene.

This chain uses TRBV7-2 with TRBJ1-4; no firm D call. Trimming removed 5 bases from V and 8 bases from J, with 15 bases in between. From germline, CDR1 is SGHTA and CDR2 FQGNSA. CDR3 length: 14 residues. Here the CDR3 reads CASSPHSRWEKLFF. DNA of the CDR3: TGTGCCAGCAGCCCACACTCCAGATGGGAAAAACTGTTTTTT.

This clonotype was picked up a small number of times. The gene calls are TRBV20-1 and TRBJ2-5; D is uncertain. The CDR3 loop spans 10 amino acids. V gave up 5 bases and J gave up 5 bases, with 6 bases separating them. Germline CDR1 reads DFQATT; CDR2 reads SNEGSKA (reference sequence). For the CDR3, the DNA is TGCAGTGCTGGCGTTGAGACCCAGTACTTC. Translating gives CSAGVETQYF.

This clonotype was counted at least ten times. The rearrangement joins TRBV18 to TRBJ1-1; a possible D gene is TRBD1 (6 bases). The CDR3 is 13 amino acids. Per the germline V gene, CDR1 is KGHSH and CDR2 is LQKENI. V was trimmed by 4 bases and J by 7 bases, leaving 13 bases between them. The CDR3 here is CASSLSGADEAFF. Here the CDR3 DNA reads TGTGCCAGCTCACTATCAGGGGCCGATGAAGCTTTCTTT.

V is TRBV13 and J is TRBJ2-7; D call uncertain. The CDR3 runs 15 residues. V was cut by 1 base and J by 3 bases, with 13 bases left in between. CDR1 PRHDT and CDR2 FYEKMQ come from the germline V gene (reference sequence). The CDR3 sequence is CASSLVAGPGYEQYF. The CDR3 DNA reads TGTGCCAGCAGCTTAGTCGCAGGCCCAGGCTACGAGCAGTACTTC.

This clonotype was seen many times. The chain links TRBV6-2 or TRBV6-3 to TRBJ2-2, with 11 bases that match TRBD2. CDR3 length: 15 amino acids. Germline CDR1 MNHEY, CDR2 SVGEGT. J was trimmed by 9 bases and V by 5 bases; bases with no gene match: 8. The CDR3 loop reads CASSTGTSGHRELFF. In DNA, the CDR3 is TGTGCCAGCAGTACCGGGACTAGCGGTCACCGGGAGCTGTTTTTT.

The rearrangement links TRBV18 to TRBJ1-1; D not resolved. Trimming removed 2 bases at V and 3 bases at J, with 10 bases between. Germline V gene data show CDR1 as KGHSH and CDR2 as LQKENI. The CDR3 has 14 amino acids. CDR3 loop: CASSPDKPDTEAFF. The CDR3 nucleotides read TGTGCCAGCTCACCAGACAAACCGGACACTGAAGCTTTCTTT. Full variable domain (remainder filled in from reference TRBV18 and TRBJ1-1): NAGVMQNPRHLVRRRGQEARLRCSPMKGHSHVYWYRQLPEEGLKFMVYLQKENIIDESGMPKERFSAEFPKEGPSILRIQQVVRGDSAAYFCASSPDKPDTEAFFGQGTRLTVV.

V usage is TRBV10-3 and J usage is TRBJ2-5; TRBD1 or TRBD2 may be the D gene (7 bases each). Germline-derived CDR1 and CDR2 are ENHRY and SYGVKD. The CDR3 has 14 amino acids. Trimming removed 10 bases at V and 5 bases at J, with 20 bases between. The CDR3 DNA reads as TGTGCCACCAAGGGTCCGCAGGGGGGGGAGACCCAGTACTTC. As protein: CATKGPQGGETQYF.

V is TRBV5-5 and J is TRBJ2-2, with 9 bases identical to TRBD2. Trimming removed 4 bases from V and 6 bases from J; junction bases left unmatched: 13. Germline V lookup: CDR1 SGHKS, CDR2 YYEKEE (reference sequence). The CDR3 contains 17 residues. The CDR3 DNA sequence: TGTGCCAGCAGCCTGTTAGGGCGGGAGGGCCAGGCCGGGGAGCTGTTTTTT. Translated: CASSLLGREGQAGELFF.

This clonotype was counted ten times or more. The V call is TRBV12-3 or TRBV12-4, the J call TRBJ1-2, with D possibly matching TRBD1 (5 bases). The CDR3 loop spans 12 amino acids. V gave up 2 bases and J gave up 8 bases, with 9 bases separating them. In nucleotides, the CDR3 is TGTGCCAGCAGTTTACCAGGGCAAGGCTACACCTTC. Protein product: CASSLPGQGYTF.

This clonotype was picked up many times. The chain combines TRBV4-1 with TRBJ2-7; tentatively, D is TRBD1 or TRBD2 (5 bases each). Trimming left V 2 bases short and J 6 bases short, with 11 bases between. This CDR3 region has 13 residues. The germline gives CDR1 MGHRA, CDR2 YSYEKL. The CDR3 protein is CASSQRDLSEQYF. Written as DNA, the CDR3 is TGCGCCAGCAGCCAACGGGACCTTTCCGAGCAGTACTTC.

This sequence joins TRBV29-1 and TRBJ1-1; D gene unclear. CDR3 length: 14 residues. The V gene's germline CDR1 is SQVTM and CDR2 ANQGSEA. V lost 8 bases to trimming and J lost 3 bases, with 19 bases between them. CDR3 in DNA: TGCAGCCGTTGTGAGAGAGGGCCCTACACTGAAGCTTTCTTT. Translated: CSRCERGPYTEAFF.

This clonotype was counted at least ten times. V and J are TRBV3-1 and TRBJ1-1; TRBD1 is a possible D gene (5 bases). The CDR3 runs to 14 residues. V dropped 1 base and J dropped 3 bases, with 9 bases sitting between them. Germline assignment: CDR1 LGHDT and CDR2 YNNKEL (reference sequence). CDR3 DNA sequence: TGTGCCAGCAGCCAAGTGTTGGGGCACACTGAAGCTTTCTTT. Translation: CASSQVLGHTEAFF.

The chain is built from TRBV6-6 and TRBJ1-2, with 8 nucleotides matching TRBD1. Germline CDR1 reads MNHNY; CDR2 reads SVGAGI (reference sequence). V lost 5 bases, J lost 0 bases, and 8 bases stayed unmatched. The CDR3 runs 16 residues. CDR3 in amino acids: CASSPDRGRANYGYTF. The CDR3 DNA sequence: TGTGCCAGCAGTCCTGACAGGGGTCGAGCTAACTATGGCTACACCTTC.

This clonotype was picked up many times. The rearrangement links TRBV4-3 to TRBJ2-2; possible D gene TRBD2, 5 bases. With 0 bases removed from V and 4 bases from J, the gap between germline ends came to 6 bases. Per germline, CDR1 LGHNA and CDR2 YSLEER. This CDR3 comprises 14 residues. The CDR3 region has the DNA TGCGCCAGCAGCCAAGAGGGAGCCACCGGGGAGCTGTTTTTT. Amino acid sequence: CASSQEGATGELFF.

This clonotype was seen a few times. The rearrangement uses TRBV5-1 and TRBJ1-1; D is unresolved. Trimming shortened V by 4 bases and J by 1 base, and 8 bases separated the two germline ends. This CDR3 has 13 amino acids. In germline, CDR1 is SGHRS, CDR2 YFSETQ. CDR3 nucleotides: TGCGCCAGCAGCCAGGTTGGGAACACTGAAGCTTTCTTT. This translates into CASSQVGNTEAFF.

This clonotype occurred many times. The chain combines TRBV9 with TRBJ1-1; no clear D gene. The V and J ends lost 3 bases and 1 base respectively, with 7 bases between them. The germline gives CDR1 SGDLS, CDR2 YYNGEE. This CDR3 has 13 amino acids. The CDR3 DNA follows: TGTGCCAGCAGCGAGTGGGGGAACACTGAAGCTTTCTTT. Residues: CASSEWGNTEAFF.

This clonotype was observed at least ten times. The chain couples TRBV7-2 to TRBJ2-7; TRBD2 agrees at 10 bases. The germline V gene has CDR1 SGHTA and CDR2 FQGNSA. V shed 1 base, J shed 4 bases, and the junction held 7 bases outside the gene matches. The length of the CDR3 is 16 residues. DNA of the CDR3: TGTGCCAGCAGCTTAGACCTAGCGGGAGTTGGGTACGAGCAGTACTTC. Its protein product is CASSLDLAGVGYEQYF.

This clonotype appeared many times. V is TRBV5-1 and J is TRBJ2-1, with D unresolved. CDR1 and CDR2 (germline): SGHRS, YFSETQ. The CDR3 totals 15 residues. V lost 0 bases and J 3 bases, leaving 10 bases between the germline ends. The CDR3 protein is CASSLENRNYNEQFF. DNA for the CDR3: TGCGCCAGCAGCTTGGAAAACCGGAACTACAATGAGCAGTTCTTC. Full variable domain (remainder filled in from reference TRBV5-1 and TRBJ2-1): KAGVTQTPRYLIKTRGQQVTLSCSPISGHRSVSWYQQTPGQGLQFLFEYFSETQRNKGNFPGRFSGRQFSNSRSEMNVSTLELGDSALYLCASSLENRNYNEQFFGPGTRLTVL.

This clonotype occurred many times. In DNA, the CDR3 is TGTGCCTGGAGTGTACAGTGGAACACTGAAGCTTTCTTT. Its protein is CAWSVQWNTEAFF. V is TRBV30 and J is TRBJ1-1; no definite D call. The germline CDR1 and CDR2 sequences are GTSNPN and SVGIG (reference sequence). V lost 0 bases to trimming and J lost 1 base, with 6 bases between them. This CDR3 comprises 13 residues.